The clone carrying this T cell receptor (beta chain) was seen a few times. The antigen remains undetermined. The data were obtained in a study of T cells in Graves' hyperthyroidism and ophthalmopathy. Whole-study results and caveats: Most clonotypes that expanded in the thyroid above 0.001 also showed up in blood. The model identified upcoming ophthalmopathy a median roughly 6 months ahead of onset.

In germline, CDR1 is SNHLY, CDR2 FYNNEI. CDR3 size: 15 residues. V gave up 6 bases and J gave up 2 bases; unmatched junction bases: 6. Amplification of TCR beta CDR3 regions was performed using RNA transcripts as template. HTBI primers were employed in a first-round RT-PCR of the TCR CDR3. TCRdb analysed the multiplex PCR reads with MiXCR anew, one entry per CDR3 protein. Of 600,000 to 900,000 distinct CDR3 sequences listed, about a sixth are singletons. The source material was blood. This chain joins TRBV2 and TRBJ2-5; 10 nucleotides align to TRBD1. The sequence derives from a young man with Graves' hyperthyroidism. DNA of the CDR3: TGTGCCAGCAGGTCCCCGGGACAGGGGCAAGAGACCCAGTACTTC. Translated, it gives CASRSPGQGQETQYF.